The 13 T cell receptor beta chains below were found in one sample sequenced in a study of blood T cells in healthy people across ages. PCR was performed a second time for 7 to 11 cycles using a sample-barcoded 5' primer and a J-beta primer mix. One entry per CDR3 protein results from TCRdb running MiXCR on the 5' RACE reads. Of 650,000 to 800,000 distinct CDR3 sequences detected, under 55% appear once; the ten largest clones hold about a fifth. Sequencing used blood. The receptors shown here come from a man in his sixties in good health.

The gene calls are TRBV24-1 and TRBJ2-7; 15 bases align to TRBD2. With the DNA end fitting TRBJ2-5 better, the J assignment may be wrong. The CDR3 contains 17 residues. Germline loops: CDR1 KGHDR, CDR2 SFDVKD. CDR3 coding DNA: TGTGCCACCAGTGACCCCGGGACTAGCGGGGGGACGGAGACCCAGTACTTC. This encodes CATSDPGTSGGTETQYF.

The CDR3 loop reads CASSHQGFDEQYF. CDR3 nucleotide sequence: TGCGCCAGCAGTCACCAGGGTTTCGATGAGCAGTACTTC. This rearrangement joins TRBV4-3 to TRBJ2-5; maybe TRBD1 (5 bases). This CDR3 contains 13 residues. With 6 bases removed from V and 11 bases from J, the gap between germline ends came to 19 bases. The V gene's germline CDR1 is LGHNA and CDR2 YSLEER.

The chain couples TRBV20-1 to TRBJ1-1; 7 bases line up with TRBD1. V was pared by 2 bases and J by 7 bases, with 7 bases of the junction left unmatched. The CDR3 has 13 residues. In germline, CDR1 is DFQATT, CDR2 SNEGSKA (reference sequence). CDR3 amino acids: CSARRQGGLEAFF. Here the CDR3 DNA reads TGCAGTGCTAGAAGGCAGGGGGGGCTTGAAGCTTTCTTT.

The gene calls are TRBV12-3 or TRBV12-4 and TRBJ2-3; TRBD2 is a possible D gene (6 bases). V lost 5 bases to trimming and J lost 6 bases, with 12 bases between them. The length of the CDR3 is 13 residues. The DNA for the CDR3 is TGTGCCAGCAGTCCACTGGGGGGTGATACGCAGTATTTT. As protein: CASSPLGGDTQYF.

This sequence joins TRBV7-3 and TRBJ2-5; TRBD1 might be the D (5 bases). V was shortened by 3 bases and J by 5 bases, with 16 bases between the two germline ends. From germline, CDR1 is SGHTA and CDR2 FQGTGA. The CDR3 sequence is 15 residues long. CDR3 residues: CASSLKAGHGETQYF. The CDR3 nucleotides read TGTGCCAGCAGCTTGAAGGCAGGGCATGGGGAGACCCAGTACTTC.

Remarks on this clonotype: A much larger clone differs from this one at a single base, so this may be a read error. J is TRBJ2-7 and V is TRBV25-1, with D possibly TRBD1 on 5 matching bases. The J call may be in error: the DNA end matches TRBJ2-4 better. This CDR3 contains 14 residues. Germline loops: CDR1 MGHDK, CDR2 SYGVNS. The CDR3 region is CASSGARAANIQYF. The CDR3 DNA reads as TGTGCCAGCAGTGGGGCCAGGGCGGCAAACATTCAGTACTTC.

In its sample, this clonotype was seen a few times. Written as DNA, the CDR3 is TGTGCCAGCAGTTACTCCCCAGGCCCTTCCTACGAGCAGTACTTC. As protein: CASSYSPGPSYEQYF. The chain couples TRBV6-5 to TRBJ2-7; D not certain. V shed 0 bases and J shed 1 base, with 10 bases lying between them. There are 15 residues in the CDR3. The V gene's germline CDR1 is MNHEY and CDR2 SVGAGI.

The rearrangement links TRBV11-2 to TRBJ2-1; TRBD2 matches 8 bases. The CDR3 is 16 residues long. The junction had 8 bases not matched to a gene; V was cut back by 6 bases and J by 1 base. Germline V CDR1 and CDR2: SGHAT, FQNNGV. CDR3 in amino acids: CASRKVGGGSYNEQFF. In DNA form, the CDR3 reads TGTGCCAGCAGAAAAGTCGGCGGGGGGTCCTACAATGAGCAGTTCTTC.

There are a few counts of this clonotype. V gene TRBV6-1 combines with J gene TRBJ2-7; the D is unclear. This CDR3 contains 17 residues. V lost 7 bases and J 0 bases, leaving 22 bases between the germline ends. CDR1 is MNHNS and CDR2 is SASEGT in the germline V gene. CDR3 sequence (DNA): TGTGCCAGCAAATCCCCCTCTTCAGCGATCCTCTCCTACGAGCAGTACTTC. Translating gives CASKSPSSAILSYEQYF.

About this clonotype: One end of the junction does not line up with germline, which may come from a read error. This chain joins TRBV5-6 and TRBJ1-2, with a tentative D call TRBD1 (5 bases). This CDR3 spans 15 amino acids. Per germline, CDR1 SGHDT and CDR2 YYEEEE. CDR3 DNA sequence: TGTGCCAGCAGCTTGGCCGGGGGAGCTAACCATGGCTACACCTTC. Translated: CASSLAGGANHGYTF.

This clonotype was counted between two and nine times. The chain combines TRBV7-2 with TRBJ1-5; D is unclear. CDR1 and CDR2 from the germline V gene are SGHTA and FQGNSA. This CDR3 has 14 residues. V lost 1 base and J lost 3, with 7 bases in between. DNA for the CDR3: TGTGCCAGCAGCTTAGTACACCTCAATCAGCCCCAGCATTTT. This translates into CASSLVHLNQPQHF.

The rearrangement joins TRBV3-1 to TRBJ2-5; the D gene is possibly TRBD1 (5 bases). Per the germline V gene, CDR1 is LGHDT and CDR2 is YNNKEL (reference sequence). V gave up 8 bases and J gave up 1 base, with 14 bases separating them. This CDR3 region has 14 residues. The CDR3 loop is CASSQGVLQETQYF. The CDR3 region has the DNA TGTGCCAGCTCACAAGGGGTCCTCCAAGAGACCCAGTACTTC.

The chain links TRBV7-2 to TRBJ2-7; D is perhaps TRBD2 (5 bases). V was cut by 2 bases and J by 6 bases, with 14 bases left in between. Germline V gene lookup returns CDR1 SGHTA and CDR2 FQGNSA. The CDR3 contains 14 residues. Here the CDR3 reads CASSLTRAEGEQYF. The CDR3, as DNA: TGTGCCAGCAGCTTAACCCGGGCCGAGGGCGAGCAGTACTTC.